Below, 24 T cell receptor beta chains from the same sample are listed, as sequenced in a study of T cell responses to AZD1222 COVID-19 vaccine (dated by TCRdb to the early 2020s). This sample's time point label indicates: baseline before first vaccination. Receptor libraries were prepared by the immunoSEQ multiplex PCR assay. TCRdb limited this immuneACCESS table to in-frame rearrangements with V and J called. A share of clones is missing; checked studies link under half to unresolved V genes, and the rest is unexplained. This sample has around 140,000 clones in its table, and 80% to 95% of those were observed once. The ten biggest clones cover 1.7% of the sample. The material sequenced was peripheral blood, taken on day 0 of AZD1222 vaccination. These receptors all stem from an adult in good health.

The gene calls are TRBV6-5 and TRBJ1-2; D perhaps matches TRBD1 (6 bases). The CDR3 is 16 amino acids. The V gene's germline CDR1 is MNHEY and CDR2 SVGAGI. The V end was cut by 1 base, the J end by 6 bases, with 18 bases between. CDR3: CASSYFHPGTTDGYTF. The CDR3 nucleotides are TGTGCCAGCAGTTACTTTCACCCCGGGACAACGGATGGCTACACCTTC.

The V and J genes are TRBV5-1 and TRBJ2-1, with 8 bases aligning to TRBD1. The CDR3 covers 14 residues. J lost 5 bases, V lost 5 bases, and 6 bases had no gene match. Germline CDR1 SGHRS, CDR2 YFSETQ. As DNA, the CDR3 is TGCGCCAGCAGTCAGGACAGGGCTGACAATGAGCAGTTCTTC. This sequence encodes CASSQDRADNEQFF.

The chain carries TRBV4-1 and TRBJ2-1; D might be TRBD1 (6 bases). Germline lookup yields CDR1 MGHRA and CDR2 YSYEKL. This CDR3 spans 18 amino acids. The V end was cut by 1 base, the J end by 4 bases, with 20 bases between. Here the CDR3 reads CASSQGRAGAFVYNEQFF. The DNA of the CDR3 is TGCGCCAGCAGCCAAGGAAGGGCAGGGGCCTTCGTATACAATGAGCAGTTCTTC.

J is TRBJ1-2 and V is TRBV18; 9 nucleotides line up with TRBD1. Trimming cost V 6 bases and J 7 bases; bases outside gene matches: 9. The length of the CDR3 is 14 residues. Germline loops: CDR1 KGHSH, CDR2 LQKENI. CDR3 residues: CASSPDRGLLGYTF. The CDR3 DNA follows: TGTGCCAGCTCTCCGGACAGGGGTCTTCTTGGCTACACCTTC.

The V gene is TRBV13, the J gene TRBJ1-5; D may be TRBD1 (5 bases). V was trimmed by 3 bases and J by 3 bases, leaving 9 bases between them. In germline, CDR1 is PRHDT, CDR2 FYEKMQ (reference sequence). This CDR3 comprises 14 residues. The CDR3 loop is CASSLRGLNQPQHF. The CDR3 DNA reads TGTGCCAGCAGCTTGCGGGGCCTCAATCAGCCCCAGCATTTT.

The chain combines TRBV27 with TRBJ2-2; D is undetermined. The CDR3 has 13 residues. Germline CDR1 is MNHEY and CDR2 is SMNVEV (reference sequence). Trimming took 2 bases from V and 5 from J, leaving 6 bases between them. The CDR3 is CASSLRLTGELFF. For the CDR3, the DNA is TGTGCCAGCAGTTTACGACTTACCGGGGAGCTGTTTTTT.

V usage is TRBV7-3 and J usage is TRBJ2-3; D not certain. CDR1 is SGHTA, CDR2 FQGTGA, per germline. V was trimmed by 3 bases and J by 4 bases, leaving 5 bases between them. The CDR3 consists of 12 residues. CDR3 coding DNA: TGTGCCAGCAGCTTGAGAGCAGATACGCAGTATTTT. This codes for CASSLRADTQYF.

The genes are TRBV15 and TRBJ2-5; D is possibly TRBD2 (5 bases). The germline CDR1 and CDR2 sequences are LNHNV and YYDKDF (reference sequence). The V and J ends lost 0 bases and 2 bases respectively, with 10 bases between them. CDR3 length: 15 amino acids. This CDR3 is CATSREPAGQETQYF. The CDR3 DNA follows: TGTGCCACCAGCAGAGAGCCCGCGGGTCAAGAGACCCAGTACTTC.

CDR3 in DNA: TGTGCCAGCAGCCGGTTGGGGGGGATGGAAGAGACCCAGTACTTC. It translates to CASSRLGGMEETQYF. V and J are TRBV11-2 and TRBJ2-5; TRBD2 agrees at 7 bases. CDR3 length: 15 residues. V lost 5 bases, J lost 3 bases, and 9 bases stayed unmatched. Germline V gene lookup returns CDR1 SGHAT and CDR2 FQNNGV.

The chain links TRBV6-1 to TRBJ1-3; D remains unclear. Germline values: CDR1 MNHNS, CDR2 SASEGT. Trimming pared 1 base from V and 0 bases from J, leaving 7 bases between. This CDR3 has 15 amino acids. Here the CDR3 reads CASSEGMGSGNTIYF. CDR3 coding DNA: TGTGCCAGCAGTGAAGGGATGGGCTCTGGAAACACCATATATTTT.

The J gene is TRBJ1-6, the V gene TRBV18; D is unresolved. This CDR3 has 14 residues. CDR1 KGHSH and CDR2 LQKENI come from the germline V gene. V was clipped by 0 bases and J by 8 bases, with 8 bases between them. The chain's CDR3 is CASSPPGDYSPLHF. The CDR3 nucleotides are TGTGCCAGCTCACCACCCGGGGATTATTCACCCCTCCACTTT.

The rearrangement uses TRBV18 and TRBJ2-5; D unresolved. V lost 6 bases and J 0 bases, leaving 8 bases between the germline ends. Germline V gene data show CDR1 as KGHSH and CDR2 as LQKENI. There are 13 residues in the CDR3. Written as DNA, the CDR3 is TGTGCCAGCTCCCCGGTAAACCAAGAGACCCAGTACTTC. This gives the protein CASSPVNQETQYF.

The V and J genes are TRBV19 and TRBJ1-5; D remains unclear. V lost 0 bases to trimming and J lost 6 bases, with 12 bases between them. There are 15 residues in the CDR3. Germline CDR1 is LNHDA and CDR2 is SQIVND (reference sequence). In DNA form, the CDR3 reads TGTGCCAGTAGTATAGATCTAGGTTCGGGTCAGCCCCAGCATTTT. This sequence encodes CASSIDLGSGQPQHF.

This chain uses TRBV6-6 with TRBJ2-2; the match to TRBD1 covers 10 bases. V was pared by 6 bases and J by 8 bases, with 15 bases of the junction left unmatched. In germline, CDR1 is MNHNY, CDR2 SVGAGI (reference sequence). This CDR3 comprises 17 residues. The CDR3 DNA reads TGTGCCAGCAGCCGAAACGGGGACAGGGGCCCGTTGGGGGAGCTGTTTTTT. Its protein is CASSRNGDRGPLGELFF.

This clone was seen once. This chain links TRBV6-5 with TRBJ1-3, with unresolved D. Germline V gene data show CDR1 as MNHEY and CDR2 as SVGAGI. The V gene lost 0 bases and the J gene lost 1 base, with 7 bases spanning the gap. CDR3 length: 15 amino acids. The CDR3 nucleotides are TGTGCCAGCAGTTACTCGATAGGGTCTGGAAACACCATATATTTT. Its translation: CASSYSIGSGNTIYF.

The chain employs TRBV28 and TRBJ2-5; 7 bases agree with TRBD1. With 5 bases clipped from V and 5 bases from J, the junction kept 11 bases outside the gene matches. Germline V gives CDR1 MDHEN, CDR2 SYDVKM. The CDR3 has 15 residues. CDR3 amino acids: CASSLAGTAGETQYF. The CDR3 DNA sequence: TGTGCCAGCAGTCTCGCCGGGACAGCCGGCGAGACCCAGTACTTC.

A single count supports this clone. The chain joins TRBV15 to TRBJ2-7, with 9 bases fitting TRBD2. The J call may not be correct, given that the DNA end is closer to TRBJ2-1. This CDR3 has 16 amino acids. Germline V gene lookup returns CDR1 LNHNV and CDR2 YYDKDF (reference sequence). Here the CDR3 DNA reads TGTGCCACCGAACGAGGACTAGCGATTGGTATGAATGAGCAGTTCTTC. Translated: CATERGLAIGMNEQFF.

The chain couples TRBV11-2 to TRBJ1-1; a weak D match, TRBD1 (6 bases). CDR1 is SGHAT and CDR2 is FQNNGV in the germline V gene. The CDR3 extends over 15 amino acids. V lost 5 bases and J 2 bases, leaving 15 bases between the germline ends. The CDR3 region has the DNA TGTGCCAGCAGCCTACGGACAGTAGGAAACACTGAAGCTTTCTTT. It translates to CASSLRTVGNTEAFF.

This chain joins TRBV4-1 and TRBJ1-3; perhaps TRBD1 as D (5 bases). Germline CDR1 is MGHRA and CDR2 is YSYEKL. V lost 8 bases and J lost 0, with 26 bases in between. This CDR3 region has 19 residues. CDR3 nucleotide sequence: TGCGCCAGCCACGGCGGGGGGAAGGTCGCTCCCCACTCTGGAAACACCATATATTTT. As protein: CASHGGGKVAPHSGNTIYF.

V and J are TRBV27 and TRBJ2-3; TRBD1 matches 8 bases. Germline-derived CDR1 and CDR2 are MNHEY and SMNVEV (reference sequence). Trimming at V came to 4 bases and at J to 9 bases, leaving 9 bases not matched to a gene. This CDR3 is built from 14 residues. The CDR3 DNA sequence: TGTGCCAGCAGTTCAGGGACAGGCGCCACCACGCAGTATTTT. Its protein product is CASSSGTGATTQYF.

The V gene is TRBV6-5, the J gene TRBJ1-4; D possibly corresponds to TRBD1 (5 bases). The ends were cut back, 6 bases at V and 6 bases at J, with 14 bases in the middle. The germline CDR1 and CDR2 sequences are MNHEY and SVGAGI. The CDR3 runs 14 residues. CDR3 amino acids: CASSPTGVDEKLFF. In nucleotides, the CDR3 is TGTGCCAGCAGCCCAACGGGGGTAGATGAAAAACTGTTTTTT.

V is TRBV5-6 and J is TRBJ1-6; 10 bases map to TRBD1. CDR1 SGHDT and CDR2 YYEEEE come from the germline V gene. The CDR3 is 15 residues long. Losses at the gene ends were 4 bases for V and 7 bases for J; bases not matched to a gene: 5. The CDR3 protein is CASSRPDRGNSPLHF. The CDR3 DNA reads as TGTGCCAGCAGCCGGCCGGACAGGGGGAATTCACCCCTCCACTTT.

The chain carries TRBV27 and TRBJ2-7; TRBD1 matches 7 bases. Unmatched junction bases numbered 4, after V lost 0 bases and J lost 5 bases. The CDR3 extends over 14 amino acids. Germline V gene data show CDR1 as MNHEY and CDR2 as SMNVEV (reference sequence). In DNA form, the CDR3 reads TGTGCCAGCAGTTTATCAGACAGGGCCCACGAGCAGTACTTC. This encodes CASSLSDRAHEQYF.

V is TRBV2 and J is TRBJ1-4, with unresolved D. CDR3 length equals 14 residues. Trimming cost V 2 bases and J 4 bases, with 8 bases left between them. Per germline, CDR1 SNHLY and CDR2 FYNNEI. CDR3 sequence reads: CASSELAGNEKLFF. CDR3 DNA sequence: TGTGCCAGCAGTGAACTGGCGGGTAATGAAAAACTGTTTTTT.